This is a list of T cell receptor beta chains from one sample in a study of a mutant IDH1 vaccine in newly diagnosed glioma. The assay was immunoSEQ multiplex PCR, and TCRdb's table has in-frame clones only and misses some. The sample has 55,000 to 70,000 clones; 75% to 85% are singletons. Here the sequenced sample was PBMCs, taken from a glioma patient treated with radiotherapy, temozolomide or both. The receptors were gathered from a man aged 45-65 years with glioma. CDR3s include the opening cysteine and the closing phenylalanine or tryptophan.

TRBV19	TRBJ2-6	CASSIRQGSGANVLTF
TRBV30	TRBJ1-5	CAWSERADQPQHF
TRBV2	TRBJ2-7	CASSEGPSAEQYF
TRBV6-4	TRBJ1-6	CASSDSGRSPLHF
TRBV19	TRBJ1-6	CASSKDREKRSPLHF
TRBV30	TRBJ2-4	CAWSVGRGRGNIQYF
TRBV11-3	TRBJ1-3	CASSARASGNTIYF
TRBV6-1	TRBJ2-3	CASRAGTNTDTQYF
TRBV6-5	TRBJ2-3	CATRHTKTDTQYF
TRBV30	TRBJ2-3	CAWRGRDTQYF
TRBV10-3	TRBJ2-7	CAIKEGGNYEQYF
TRBV6-5	TRBJ2-1	CASSSGTGGHNEQFF
TRBV10-3	TRBJ1-6	CAISESPKGSGDSPLHF
TRBV5-4	TRBJ1-2	CASSPTGPGPNYGYTF
TRBV2	TRBJ2-3	CASTPTTDTQYF
TRBV4-1	TRBJ1-2	CASSQEATAGYGYTF
TRBV2	TRBJ1-5	CASTGQGNQPQHF
TRBV15	TRBJ1-1	CATSRDGQLEAFF
TRBV25-1	TRBJ2-5	CASSDPGGGETQYF
TRBV19	TRBJ2-1	CASIPRRGVHEQFF
TRBV30	TRBJ1-5	CAWSVLGNQPQHF
TRBV9	TRBJ1-1	CASTPGGAITTEAFF
TRBV5-5	TRBJ1-5	CASSLEDRNQPQHF
TRBV6-5	TRBJ1-2	CASSGQGASYGYTF
TRBV5-1	TRBJ2-2	CASSLMGKGTGELFF
TRBV5-1	TRBJ2-7	CASSLTASGGAYEQYF
TRBV2	TRBJ2-2	CASSTRAVNTGELFF
TRBV9	TRBJ1-2	CASSVGVQGQGYGYTF
TRBV5-1	TRBJ2-7	CASSLTGSYEQYF
TRBV6-5	TRBJ1-2	CASSYQGLYGYTF
TRBV2	TRBJ2-7	CASKAGDSYEQYF
TRBV30	TRBJ2-7	CAWSVRGASYEQYF
TRBV10-3	TRBJ2-1	CAISVRTDGYEQFF
TRBV11-2	TRBJ2-1	CASSLEGGAAEQFF
TRBV14	TRBJ2-7	CASSGNSYEQYF
TRBV18	TRBJ1-2	CASSTSPPPYGYTF
TRBV29-1	TRBJ2-7	CSVVVRGDVQYF
TRBV18	TRBJ2-5	CASSPGAGETQYF
TRBV2	TRBJ2-1	CVRKGGMSYNEQFF
TRBV10-3	TRBJ1-1	CAITQGGDNTEAFF
TRBV28	TRBJ2-7	CASSSLTGHRYEQYF